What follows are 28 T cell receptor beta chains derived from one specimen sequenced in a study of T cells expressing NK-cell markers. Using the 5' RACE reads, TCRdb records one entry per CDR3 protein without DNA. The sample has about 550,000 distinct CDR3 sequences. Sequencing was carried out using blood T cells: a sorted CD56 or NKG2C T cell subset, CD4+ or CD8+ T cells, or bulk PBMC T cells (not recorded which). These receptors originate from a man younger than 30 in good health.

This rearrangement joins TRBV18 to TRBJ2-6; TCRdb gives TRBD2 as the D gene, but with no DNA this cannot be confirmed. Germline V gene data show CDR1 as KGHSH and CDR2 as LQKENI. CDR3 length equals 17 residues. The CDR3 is CASSPPGSGSGANVLTF.

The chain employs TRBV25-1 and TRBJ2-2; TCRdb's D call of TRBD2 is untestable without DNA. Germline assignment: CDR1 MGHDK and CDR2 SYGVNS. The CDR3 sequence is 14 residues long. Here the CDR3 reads CASRLAGGIGELFF.

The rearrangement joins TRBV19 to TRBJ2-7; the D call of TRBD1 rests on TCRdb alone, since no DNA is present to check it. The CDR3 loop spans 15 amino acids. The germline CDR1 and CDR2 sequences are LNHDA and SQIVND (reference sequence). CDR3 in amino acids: CASSNPGQRAYEQYF. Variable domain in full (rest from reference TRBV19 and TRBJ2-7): DGGITQSPKYLFRKEGQNVTLSCEQNLNHDAMYWYRQDPGQGLRLIYYSQIVNDFQKGDIAEGYSVSREKKESFPLTVTSAQKNPTAFYLCASSNPGQRAYEQYFGPGTRLTVT.

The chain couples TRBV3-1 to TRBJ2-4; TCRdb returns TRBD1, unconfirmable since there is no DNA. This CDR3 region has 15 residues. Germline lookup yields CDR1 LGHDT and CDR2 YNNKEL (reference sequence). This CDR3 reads CASSQVLGRGNIQYF.

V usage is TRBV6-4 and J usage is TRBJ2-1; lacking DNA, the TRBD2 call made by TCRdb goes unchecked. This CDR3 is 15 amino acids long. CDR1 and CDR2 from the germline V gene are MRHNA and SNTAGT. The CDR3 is CASSASGRARGEQFF.

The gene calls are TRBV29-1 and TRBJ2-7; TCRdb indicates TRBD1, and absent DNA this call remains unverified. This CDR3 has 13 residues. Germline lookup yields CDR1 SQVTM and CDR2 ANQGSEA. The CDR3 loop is CSVVGQVTYEQYF.

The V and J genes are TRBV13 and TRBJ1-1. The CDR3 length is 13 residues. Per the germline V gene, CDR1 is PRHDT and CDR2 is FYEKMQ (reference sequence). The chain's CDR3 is CASSLYLPTEAFF.

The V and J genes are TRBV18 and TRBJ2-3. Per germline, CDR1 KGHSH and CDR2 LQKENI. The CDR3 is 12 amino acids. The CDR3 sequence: CASSPVLGTQYF.

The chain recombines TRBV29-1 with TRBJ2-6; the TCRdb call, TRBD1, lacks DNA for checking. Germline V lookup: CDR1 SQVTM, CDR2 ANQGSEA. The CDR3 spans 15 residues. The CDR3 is CSVKRTGSGANVLTF.

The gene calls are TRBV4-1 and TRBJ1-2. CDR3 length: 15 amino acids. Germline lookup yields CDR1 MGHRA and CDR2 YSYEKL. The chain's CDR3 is CASSQDPPPGYGYTF.

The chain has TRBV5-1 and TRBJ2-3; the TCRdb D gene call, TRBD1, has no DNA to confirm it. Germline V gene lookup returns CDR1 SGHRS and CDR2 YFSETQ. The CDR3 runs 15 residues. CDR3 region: CASRGGSPSTDTQYF.

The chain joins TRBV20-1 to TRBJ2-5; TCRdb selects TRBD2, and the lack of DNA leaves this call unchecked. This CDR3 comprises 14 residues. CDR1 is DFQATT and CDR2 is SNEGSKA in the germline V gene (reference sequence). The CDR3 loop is CSASLKAQAETQYF.

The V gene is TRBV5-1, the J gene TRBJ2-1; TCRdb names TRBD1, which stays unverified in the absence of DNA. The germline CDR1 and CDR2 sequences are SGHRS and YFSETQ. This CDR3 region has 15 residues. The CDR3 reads CASSLVARATNEQFF.

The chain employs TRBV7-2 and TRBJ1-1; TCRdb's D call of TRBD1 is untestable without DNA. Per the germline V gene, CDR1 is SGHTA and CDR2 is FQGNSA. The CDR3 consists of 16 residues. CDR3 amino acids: CASSLVPGQGHTEAFF.

CDR3 region: CASNGGDTQYF. The chain has TRBV3-1 and TRBJ2-3; TCRdb selects TRBD1, and the lack of DNA leaves this call unchecked. The germline CDR1 and CDR2 sequences are LGHDT and YNNKEL (reference sequence). The CDR3 contains 11 residues.

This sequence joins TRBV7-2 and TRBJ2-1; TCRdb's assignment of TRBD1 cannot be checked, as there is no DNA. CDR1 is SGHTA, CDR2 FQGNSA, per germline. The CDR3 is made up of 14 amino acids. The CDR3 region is CASSPLGMANEQFF.

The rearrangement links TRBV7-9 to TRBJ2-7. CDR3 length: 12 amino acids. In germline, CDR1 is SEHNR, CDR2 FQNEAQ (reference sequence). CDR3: CASRGTPYEQYF.

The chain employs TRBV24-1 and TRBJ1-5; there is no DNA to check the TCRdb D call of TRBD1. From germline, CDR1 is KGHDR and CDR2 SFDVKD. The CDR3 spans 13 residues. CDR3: CATGQGGYQPQHF.

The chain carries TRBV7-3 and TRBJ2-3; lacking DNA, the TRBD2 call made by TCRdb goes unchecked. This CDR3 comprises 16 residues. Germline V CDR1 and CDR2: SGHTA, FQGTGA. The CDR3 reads CASSPGTTPGTDTQYF.

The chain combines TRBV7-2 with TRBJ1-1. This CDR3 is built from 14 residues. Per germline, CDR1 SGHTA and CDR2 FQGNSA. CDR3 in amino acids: CASSLPRFNTEAFF.

CDR3 protein: CASSYTRKETQYF. The chain links TRBV5-1 to TRBJ2-5. The CDR3 contains 13 residues. Per the germline V gene, CDR1 is SGHRS and CDR2 is YFSETQ.

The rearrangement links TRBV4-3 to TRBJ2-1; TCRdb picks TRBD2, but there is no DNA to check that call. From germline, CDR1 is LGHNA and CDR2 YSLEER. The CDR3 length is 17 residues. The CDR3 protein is CASSQDGLAGAYNEQFF.

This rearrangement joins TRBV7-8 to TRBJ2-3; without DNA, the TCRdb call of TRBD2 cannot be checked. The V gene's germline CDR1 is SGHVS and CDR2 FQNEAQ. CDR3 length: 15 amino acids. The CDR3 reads CASSVLAGGLDTQYF.

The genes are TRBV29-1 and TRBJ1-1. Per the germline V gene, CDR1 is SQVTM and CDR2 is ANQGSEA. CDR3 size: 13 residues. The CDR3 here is CSVDQVTGTEAFF.

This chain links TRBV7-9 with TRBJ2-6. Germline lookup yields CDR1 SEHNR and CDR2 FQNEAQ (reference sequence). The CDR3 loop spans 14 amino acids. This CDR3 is CASSQQSGANVLTF.

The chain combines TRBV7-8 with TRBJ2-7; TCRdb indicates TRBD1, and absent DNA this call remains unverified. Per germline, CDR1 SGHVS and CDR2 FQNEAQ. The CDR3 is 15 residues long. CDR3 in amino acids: CASSLDPGMGYEQYF.

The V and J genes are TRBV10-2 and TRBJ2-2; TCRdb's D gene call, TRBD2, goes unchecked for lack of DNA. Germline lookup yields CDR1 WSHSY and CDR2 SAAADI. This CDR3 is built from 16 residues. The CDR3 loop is CASRVTGTQFTGELFF.

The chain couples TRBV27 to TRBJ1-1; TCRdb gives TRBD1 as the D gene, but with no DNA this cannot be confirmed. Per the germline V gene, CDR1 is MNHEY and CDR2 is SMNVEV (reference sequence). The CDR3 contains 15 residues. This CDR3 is CASSLRGGPGTEAFF.